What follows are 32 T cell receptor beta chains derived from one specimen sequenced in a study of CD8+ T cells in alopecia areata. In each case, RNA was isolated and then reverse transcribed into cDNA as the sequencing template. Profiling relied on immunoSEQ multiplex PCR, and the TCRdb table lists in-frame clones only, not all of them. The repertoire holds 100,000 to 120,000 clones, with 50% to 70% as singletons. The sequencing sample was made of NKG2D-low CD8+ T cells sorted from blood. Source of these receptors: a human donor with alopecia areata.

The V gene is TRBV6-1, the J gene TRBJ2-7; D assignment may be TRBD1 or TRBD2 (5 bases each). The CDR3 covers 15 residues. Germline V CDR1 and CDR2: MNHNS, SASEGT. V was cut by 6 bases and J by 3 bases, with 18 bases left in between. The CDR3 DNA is TGTGCCAGCAGGGAACTCCGGGACGGATACTACGAGCAGTACTTC. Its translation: CASRELRDGYYEQYF.

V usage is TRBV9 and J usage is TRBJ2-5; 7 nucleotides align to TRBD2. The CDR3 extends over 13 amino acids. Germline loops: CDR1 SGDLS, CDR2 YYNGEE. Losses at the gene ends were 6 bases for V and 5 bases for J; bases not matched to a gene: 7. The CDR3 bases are TGTGCCAGCATGGCGGGAGTGGGTGAGACCCAGTACTTC. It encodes CASMAGVGETQYF.

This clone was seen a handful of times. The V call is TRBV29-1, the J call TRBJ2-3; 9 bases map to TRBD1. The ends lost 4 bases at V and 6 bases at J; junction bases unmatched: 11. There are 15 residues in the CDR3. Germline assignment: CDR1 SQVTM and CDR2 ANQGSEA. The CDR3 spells CSVVLPGQGKDTQYF. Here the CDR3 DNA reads TGCAGCGTTGTACTCCCGGGACAGGGAAAGGATACGCAGTATTTT.

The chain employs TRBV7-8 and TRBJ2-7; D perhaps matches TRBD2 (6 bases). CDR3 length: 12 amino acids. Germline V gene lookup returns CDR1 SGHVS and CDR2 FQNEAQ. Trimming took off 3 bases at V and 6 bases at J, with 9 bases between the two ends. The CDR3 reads CASSFGGREQYF. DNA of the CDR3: TGTGCCAGCAGCTTCGGGGGTCGCGAGCAGTACTTC.

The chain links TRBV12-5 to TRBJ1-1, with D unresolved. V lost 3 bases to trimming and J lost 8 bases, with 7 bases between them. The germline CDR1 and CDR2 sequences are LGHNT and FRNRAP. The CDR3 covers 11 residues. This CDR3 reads CASGLSGEAFF. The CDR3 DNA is TGTGCTAGTGGTTTATCGGGGGAAGCTTTCTTT.

CDR3 sequence reads: CASKQGNSPLHF. The CDR3 nucleotides are TGTGCCAGTAAACAGGGGAATTCACCCCTCCACTTT. J is TRBJ1-6 and V is TRBV19, with TRBD1 identical over 7 bases. CDR3 length: 12 residues. The trim removed 7 bases at V and 7 bases at J, leaving 1 base unmatched. Germline V CDR1 and CDR2: LNHDA, SQIVND (reference sequence).

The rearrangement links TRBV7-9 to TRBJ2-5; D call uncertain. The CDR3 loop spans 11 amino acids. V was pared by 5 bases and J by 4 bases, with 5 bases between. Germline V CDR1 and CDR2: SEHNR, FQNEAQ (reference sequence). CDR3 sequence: CASSDLETQYF. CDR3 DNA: TGTGCCAGCAGCGATTTAGAGACCCAGTACTTC.

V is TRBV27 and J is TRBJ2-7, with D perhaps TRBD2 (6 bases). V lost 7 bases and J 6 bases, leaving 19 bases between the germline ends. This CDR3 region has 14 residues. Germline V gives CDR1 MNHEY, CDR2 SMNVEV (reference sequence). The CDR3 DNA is TGTGCCAGCAAAACTATATCGGGAGTCCTCGAGCAGTACTTC. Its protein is CASKTISGVLEQYF.

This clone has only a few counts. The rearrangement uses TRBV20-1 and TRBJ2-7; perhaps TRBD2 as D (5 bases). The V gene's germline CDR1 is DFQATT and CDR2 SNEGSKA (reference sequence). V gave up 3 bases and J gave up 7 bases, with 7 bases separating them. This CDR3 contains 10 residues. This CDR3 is CSASGSEQYF. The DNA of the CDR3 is TGCAGTGCTAGTGGGAGTGAGCAGTACTTC.

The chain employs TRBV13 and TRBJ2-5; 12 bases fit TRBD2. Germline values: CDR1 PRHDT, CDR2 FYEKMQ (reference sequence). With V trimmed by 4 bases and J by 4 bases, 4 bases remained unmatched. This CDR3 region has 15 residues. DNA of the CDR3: TGTGCCAGCAGCTCAGGACTAGCGGGGATAGAGACCCAGTACTTC. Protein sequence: CASSSGLAGIETQYF.

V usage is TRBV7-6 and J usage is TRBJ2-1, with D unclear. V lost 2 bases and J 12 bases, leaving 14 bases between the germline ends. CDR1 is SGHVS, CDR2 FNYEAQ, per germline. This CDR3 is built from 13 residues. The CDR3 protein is CASSLPDLPRQFF. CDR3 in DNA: TGTGCCAGCAGCTTACCGGACCTCCCTCGGCAGTTCTTC.

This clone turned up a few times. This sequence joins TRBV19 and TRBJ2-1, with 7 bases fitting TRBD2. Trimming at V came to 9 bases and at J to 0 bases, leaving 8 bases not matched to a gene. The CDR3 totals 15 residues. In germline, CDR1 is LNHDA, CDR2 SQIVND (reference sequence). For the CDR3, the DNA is TGTGCCAGCCACCACGGCGGGAGCTCCTACAATGAGCAGTTCTTC. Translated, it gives CASHHGGSSYNEQFF.

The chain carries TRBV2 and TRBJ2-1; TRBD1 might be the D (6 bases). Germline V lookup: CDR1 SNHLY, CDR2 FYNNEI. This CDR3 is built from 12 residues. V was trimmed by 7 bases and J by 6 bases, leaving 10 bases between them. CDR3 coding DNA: TGTGCCAGCAAATCAGGGGTCAATGAGCAGTTCTTC. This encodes CASKSGVNEQFF.

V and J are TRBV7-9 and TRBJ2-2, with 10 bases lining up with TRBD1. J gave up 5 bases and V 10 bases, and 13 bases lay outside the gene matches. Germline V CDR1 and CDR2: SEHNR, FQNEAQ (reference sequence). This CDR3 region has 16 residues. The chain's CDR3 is CAILLAGTGDTGELFF. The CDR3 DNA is TGTGCCATCCTACTGGCGGGGACAGGGGATACCGGGGAGCTGTTTTTT.

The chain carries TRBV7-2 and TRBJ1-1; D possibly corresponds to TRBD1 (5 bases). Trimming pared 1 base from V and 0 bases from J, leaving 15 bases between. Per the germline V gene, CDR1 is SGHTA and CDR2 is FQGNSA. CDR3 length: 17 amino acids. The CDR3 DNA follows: TGTGCCAGCAGCTTAGTCGCTACGGGACGGCTGAACACTGAAGCTTTCTTT. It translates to CASSLVATGRLNTEAFF.

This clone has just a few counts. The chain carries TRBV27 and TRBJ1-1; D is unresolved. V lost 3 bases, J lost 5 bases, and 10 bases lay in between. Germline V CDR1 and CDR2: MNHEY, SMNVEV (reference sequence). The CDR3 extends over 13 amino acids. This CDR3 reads CASSLRGSTEAFF. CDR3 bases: TGTGCCAGCAGTTTGCGGGGTTCAACTGAAGCTTTCTTT.

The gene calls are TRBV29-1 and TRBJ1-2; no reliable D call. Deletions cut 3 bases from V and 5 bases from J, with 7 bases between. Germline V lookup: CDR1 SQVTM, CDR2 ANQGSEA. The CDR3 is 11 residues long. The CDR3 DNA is TGCAGCGTTGAGACGCGTTATGGCTACACCTTC. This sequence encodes CSVETRYGYTF.

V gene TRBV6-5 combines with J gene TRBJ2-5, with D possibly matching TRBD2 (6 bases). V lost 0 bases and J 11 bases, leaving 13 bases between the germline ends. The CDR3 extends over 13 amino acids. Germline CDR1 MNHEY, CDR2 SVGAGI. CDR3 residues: CASSYSGGREQYF. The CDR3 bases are TGTGCCAGCAGTTACTCGGGAGGACGAGAGCAGTACTTC.

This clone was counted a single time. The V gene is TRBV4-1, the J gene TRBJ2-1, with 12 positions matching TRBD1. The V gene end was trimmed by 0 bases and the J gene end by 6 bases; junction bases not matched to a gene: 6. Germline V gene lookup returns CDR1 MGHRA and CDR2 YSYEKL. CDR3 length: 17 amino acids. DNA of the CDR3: TGCGCCAGCAGCCAAGATCAGGGACAGGGGGCCCCCAATGAGCAGTTCTTC. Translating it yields CASSQDQGQGAPNEQFF.

The CDR3 DNA reads as TGTGCCAGTAGTATACCGGGACCCAACACTGAAGCTTTCTTT. Amino acid sequence: CASSIPGPNTEAFF. This chain links TRBV19 with TRBJ1-1, with D possibly TRBD1 on 5 matching bases. CDR3 length equals 14 residues. V lost 2 bases to trimming and J lost 2 bases, with 9 bases between them. Germline CDR1 LNHDA, CDR2 SQIVND (reference sequence).

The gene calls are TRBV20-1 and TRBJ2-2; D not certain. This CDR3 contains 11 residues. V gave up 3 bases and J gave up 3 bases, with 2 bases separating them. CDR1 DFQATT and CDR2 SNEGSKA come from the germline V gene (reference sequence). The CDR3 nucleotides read TGCAGTGCTAGTGACACCGGGGAGCTGTTTTTT. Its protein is CSASDTGELFF.

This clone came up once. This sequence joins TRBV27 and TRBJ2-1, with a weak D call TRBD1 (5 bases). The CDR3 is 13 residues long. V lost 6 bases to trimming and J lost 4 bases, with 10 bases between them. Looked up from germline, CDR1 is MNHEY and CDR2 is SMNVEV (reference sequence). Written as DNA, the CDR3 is TGTGCCAGCAGGCAGGGATATTACAATGAGCAGTTCTTC. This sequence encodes CASRQGYYNEQFF.

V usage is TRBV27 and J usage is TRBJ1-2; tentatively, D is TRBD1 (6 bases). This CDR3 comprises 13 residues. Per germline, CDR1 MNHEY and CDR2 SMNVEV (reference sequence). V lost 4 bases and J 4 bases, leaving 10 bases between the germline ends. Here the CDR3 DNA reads TGTGCCAGCAGTTCAGGGGTTTTCTATGGCTACACCTTC. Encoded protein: CASSSGVFYGYTF.

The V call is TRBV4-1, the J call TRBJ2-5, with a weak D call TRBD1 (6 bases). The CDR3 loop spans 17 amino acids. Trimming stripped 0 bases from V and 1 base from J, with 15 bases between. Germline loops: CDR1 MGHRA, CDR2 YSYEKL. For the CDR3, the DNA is TGCGCCAGCAGCCAAGACAGAGGGGACATCTTCCAAGAGACCCAGTACTTC. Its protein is CASSQDRGDIFQETQYF.

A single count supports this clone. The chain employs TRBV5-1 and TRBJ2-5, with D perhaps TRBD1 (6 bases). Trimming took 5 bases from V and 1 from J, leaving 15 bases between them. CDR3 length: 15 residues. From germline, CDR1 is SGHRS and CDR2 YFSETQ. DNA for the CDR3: TGCGCCAGCAGTCTTCCTAGGGACACCCAAGAGACCCAGTACTTC. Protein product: CASSLPRDTQETQYF.

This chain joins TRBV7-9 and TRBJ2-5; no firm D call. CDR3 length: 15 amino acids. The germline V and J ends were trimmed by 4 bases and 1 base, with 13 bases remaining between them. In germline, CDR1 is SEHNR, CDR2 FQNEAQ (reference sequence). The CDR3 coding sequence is TGTGCCAGCAGCTCTAGGCTAACGTCCCAAGAGACCCAGTACTTC. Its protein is CASSSRLTSQETQYF.

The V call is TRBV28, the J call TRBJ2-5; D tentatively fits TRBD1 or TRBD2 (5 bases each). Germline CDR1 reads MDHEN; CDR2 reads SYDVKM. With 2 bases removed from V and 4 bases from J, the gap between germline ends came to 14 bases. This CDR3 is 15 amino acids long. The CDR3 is CASSLRDVHGETQYF. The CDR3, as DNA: TGTGCCAGCAGTTTAAGGGACGTCCATGGAGAGACCCAGTACTTC.

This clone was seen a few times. In nucleotides, the CDR3 is TGTGCCATCTCTACTGGGTACGAGCAGTACTTC. Protein product: CAISTGYEQYF. The genes are TRBV25-1 and TRBJ2-7; D is unresolved. The CDR3 covers 11 residues. The V and J ends lost 10 bases and 4 bases respectively, with 11 bases between them. Germline loops: CDR1 MGHDK, CDR2 SYGVNS.

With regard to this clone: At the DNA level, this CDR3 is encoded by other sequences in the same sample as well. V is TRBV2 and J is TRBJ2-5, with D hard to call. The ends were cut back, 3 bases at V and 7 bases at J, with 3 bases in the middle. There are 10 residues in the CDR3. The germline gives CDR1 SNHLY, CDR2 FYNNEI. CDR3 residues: CASSEGTQYF. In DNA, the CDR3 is TGTGCCAGCAGTGAGGGGACCCAGTACTTC.

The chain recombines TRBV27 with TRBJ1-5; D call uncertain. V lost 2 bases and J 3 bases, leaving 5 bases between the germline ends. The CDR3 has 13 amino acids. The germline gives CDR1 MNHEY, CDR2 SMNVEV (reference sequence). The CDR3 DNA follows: TGTGCCAGCAGTTTAGTGTTCAATCAGCCCCAGCATTTT. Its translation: CASSLVFNQPQHF.

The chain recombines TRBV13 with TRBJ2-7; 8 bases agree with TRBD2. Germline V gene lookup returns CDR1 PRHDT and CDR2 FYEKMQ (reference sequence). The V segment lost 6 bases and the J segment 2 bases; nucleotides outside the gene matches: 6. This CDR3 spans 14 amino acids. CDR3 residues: CASSSGLAPYEQYF. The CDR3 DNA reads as TGTGCCAGCAGTTCCGGACTAGCCCCCTACGAGCAGTACTTC.

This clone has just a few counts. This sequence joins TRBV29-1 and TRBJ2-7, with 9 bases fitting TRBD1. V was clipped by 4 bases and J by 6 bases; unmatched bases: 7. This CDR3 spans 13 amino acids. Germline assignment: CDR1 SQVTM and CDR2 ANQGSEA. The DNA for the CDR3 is TGCAGCGTTGCCGGGACAGGGAGGGCCGAGCAGTACTTC. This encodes CSVAGTGRAEQYF.